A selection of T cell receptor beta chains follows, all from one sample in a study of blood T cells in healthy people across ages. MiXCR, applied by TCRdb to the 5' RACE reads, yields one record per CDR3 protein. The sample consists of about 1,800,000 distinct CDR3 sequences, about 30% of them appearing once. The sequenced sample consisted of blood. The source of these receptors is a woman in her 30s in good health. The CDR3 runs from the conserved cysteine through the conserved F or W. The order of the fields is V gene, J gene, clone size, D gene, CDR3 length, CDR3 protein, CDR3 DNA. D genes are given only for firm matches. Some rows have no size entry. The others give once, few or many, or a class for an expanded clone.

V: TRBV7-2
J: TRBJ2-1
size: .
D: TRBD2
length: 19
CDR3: CASSFPRQLAGEAYNEQFF
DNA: TGTGCCAGCAGCTTCCCAAGACAACTAGCGGGAGAGGCCTACAATGAGCAGTTCTTC

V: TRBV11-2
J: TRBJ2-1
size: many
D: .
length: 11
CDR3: CASRRTNEQFF
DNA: TGTGCCAGCAGGCGGACCAATGAGCAGTTCTTC

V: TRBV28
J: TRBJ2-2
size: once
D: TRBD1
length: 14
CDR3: CASTQGWDTGELFF
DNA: TGTGCCAGCACACAGGGGTGGGACACCGGGGAGCTGTTTTTT

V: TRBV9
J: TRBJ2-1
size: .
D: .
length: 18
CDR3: CASSVGGGEFAGGNEQFF
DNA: TGTGCCAGCAGCGTAGGGGGTGGGGAGTTCGCGGGCGGCAATGAGCAGTTCTTC

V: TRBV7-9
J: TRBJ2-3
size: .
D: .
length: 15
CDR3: CASSSQVLATDTQYF
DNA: TGTGCCAGCAGCTCTCAAGTCCTAGCAACAGATACGCAGTATTTT

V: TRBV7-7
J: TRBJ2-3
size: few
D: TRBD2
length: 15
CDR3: CASSLVPGGENTQYF
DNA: TGTGCCAGCAGCTTAGTGCCGGGAGGGGAGAATACGCAGTATTTT

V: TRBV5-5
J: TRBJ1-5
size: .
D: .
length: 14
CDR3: CASSLDLGYQPQHF
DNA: TGTGCCAGCAGCTTGGACCTTGGTTATCAGCCCCAGCATTTT

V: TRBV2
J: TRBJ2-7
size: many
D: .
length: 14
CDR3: CASSPGLLTYEQYF
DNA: TGTGCCAGCTCACCGGGACTCCTGACCTACGAGCAGTACTTC

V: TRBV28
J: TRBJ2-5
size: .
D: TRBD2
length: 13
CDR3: CASSLSGGGAQYF
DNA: TGTGCCAGCAGTTTATCGGGGGGAGGGGCCCAGTACTTC

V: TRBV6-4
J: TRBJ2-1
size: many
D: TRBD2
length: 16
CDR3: CASSDRAGGSYNEQFF
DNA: TGTGCCAGCAGTGACAGAGCGGGGGGGTCTTACAATGAGCAGTTCTTC

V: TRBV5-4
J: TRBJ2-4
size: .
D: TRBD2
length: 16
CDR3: CASSLVGGGGAHIQYF
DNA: TGTGCCAGCAGCTTGGTAGGGGGCGGGGGGGCCCACATTCAGTACTTC

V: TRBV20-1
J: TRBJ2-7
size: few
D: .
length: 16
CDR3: CSASTSQLASFYEQYF
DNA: TGCAGTGCTAGTACCTCCCAGCTAGCCTCCTTCTACGAGCAGTACTTC

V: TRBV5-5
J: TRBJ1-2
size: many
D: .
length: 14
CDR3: CASSLSSPRDGYTF
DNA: TGTGCCAGCAGCTTGTCCTCCCCTAGGGACGGCTACACCTTC

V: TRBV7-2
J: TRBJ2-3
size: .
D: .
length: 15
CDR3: CASSSGRGHTDTQYF
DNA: TGTGCCAGCAGCTCGGGACGGGGGCACACAGATACGCAGTATTTT

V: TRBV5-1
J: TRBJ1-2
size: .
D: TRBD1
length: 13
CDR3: CASSGTGSSDYTF
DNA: TGCGCCAGCAGCGGGACAGGGTCATCAGACTACACCTTC

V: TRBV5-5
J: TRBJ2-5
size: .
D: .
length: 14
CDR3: CASSSIQARETQYF
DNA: TGTGCCAGCAGCTCGATACAGGCACGAGAGACCCAGTACTTC

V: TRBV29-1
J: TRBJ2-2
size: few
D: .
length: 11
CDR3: CSVQGAGELFF
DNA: TGCAGCGTCCAAGGGGCCGGGGAGCTGTTTTTT

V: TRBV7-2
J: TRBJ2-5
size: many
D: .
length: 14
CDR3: CASSSGRPPETQYF
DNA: TGTGCCAGCAGCTCCGGCAGGCCCCCAGAGACCCAGTACTTC

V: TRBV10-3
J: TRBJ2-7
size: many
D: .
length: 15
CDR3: CAISESQVSSYEQYF
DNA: TGTGCCATCAGTGAGTCCCAGGTTTCCTCCTACGAGCAGTACTTC

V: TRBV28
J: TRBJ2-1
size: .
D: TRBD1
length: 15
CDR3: CASSAATGVLNEQFF
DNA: TGTGCCAGCAGTGCTGCGACAGGGGTATTGAATGAGCAGTTCTTC

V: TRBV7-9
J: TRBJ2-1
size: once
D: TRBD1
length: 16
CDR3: CASRSDGTDTYNEQFF
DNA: TGTGCCAGCAGGTCAGACGGGACAGACACCTACAATGAGCAGTTCTTC

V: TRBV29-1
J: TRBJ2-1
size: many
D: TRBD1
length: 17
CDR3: CSVTTGTGGSLDDEQFF
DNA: TGCAGCGTTACAACCGGGACAGGGGGCAGTTTAGACGATGAGCAGTTCTTC

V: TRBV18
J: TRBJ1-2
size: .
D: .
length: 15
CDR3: CASSPRGQINYGYTF
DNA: TGTGCCAGCTCACCCCGAGGACAGATAAACTATGGCTACACCTTC

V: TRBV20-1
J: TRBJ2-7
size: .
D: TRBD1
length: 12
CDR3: CSAEGQSYEQYF
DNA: TGCAGTGCCGAGGGACAGTCCTACGAGCAGTACTTC

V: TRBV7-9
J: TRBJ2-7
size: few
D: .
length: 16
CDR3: CASSLGGGGYFYEQYF
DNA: TGTGCCAGCAGCTTAGGGGGGGGCGGGTACTTCTACGAGCAGTACTTC

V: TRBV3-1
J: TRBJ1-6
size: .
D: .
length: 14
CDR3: CASRGATTNSPLHF
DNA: TGTGCCAGCAGGGGCGCGACCACTAATTCACCCCTCCACTTT

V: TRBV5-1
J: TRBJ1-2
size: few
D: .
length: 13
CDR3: CASSLGGLDGYTF
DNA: TGCGCCAGCAGCTTGGGGGGATTGGATGGCTACACCTTC

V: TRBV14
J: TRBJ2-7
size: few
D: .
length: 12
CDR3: CASSPPFHEQYF
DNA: TGTGCCAGCAGCCCACCCTTTCACGAGCAGTACTTC

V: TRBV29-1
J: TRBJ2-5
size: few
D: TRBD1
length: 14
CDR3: CSVDGTGIQETQYF
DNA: TGCAGCGTTGATGGGACAGGGATTCAAGAGACCCAGTACTTC

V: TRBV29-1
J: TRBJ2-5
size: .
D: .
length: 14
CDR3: CSLRGGGLGETQYF
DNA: TGCAGCCTAAGAGGGGGTGGTTTGGGAGAGACCCAGTACTTC

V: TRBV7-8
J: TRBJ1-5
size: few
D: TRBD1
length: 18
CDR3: CASSSRLGGTGENQPQHF
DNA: TGTGCCAGCAGCTCCCGTTTGGGGGGGACAGGGGAAAATCAGCCCCAGCATTTT

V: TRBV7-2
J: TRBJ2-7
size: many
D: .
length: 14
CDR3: CASSGYPDEDEQYF
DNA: TGTGCCAGCAGCGGATACCCAGACGAGGACGAGCAGTACTTC

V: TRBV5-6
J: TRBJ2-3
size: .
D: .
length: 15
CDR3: CASSFLDLPQYTQYF
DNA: TGTGCCAGCAGCTTCCTGGACTTACCCCAGTATACGCAGTATTTT

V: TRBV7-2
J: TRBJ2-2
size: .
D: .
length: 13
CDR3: CASSSSNTGERFF
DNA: TGTGCCAGCAGCTCCTCGAACACCGGGGAGCGGTTTTTT

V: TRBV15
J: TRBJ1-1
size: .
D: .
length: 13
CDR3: CATSFVGGTEAFF
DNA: TGTGCCACCAGCTTTGTAGGGGGTACTGAAGCTTTCTTT

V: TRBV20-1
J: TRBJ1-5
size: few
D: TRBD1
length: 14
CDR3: CSAWDSDSNQPQHF
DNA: TGCAGTGCCTGGGACAGCGATAGCAATCAGCCCCAGCATTTT

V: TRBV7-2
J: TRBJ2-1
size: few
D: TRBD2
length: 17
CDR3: CASSLALVLAGYNEQFF
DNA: TGTGCCAGCAGCTTAGCGCTTGTGCTAGCGGGGTACAATGAGCAGTTCTTC

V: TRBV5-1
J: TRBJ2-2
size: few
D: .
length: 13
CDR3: CASSSDGTGELFF
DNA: TGCGCCAGCAGCTCGGACGGTACCGGGGAGCTGTTTTTT

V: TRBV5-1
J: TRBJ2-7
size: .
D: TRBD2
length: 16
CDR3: CASSLSSSGGYYEQYF
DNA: TGCGCCAGCAGCTTGAGTTCTAGCGGGGGGTACTACGAGCAGTACTTC

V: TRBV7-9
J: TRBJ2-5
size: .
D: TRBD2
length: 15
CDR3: CASSLAPSGQETQYF
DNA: TGTGCCAGCAGCTTAGCCCCTAGCGGCCAAGAGACCCAGTACTTC

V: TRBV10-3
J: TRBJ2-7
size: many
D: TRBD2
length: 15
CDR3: CAISGTSGGMNEQYF
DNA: TGTGCCATCAGTGGGACTAGCGGGGGGATGAACGAGCAGTACTTC

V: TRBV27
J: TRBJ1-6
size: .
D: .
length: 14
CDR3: CASSLPGSDSPLHF
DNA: TGTGCCAGCAGTTTACCTGGCAGCGACTCACCCCTCCACTTT

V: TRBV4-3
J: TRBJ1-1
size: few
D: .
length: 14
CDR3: CASSQASGATEAFF
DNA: TGCGCCAGCAGCCAAGCCTCGGGGGCGACTGAAGCTTTCTTT

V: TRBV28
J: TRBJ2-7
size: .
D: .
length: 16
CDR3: CASRVYSGTAPYEQYF
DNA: TGTGCCAGCAGGGTCTATTCCGGGACGGCACCTTACGAGCAGTACTTC

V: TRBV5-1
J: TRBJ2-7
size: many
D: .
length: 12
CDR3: CASSREVGEQYF
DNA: TGCGCCAGCAGCCGTGAAGTAGGAGAGCAGTACTTC

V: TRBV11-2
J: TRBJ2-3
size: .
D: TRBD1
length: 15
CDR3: CASSHRGTGHDTQYF
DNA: TGTGCCAGCAGCCACAGAGGGACAGGGCATGATACGCAGTATTTT

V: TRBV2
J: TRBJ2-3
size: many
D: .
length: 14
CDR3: CASTLGGSTDTQYF
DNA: TGTGCCAGCACCCTGGGCGGTTCCACAGATACGCAGTATTTT

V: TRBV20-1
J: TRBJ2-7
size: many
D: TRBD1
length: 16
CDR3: CSAPGQGAKYSYEQYF
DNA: TGCAGTGCCCCGGGACAGGGGGCAAAGTATTCCTACGAGCAGTACTTC

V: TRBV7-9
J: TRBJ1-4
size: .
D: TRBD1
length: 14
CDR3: CASSLPQGGEKLFF
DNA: TGTGCCAGCAGCTTACCCCAGGGGGGAGAAAAACTGTTTTTT